Below, one T cell receptor beta chain is given with its context. As yet, its antigen is unknown. The data derive from a study of CD8+CD57+ T cells in acquired aplastic anemia. Study results and limitations: Patients had twenty-nine CD8+ CDR3 sequences in common with controls (the shared set).

Patients picked for sequencing had shown CD8+CD57+ cell expansion detected by flow cytometry. CDR3 and TCR beta VDJ profiling relied on a genomic DNA template. TCRdb reanalysed the reads using MiXCR and keeps one entry per CDR3 protein. The repertoire holds approximately 170,000 distinct CDR3 sequences, roughly 50% seen once, with about 2.9% in the top ten. Per germline, CDR1 MGHDK and CDR2 SYGVNS. This CDR3 has 18 amino acids. V gave up 10 bases and J gave up 5 bases; unmatched junction bases: 22. This rearrangement joins TRBV25-1 to TRBJ2-1, with 8 bases identical to TRBD1. The receptor comes from a human donor with aplastic anemia. Sequencing input: sorted CD4+, CD8+, or CD8+CD57+ T cells (not recorded which) from PBMCs. CDR3 sequence: CATLARGRLNIRDNEQFF. As DNA, the CDR3 is TGTGCCACCCTGGCCAGGGGGCGATTGAACATTAGGGACAATGAGCAGTTCTTC.